Shown below are 25 T cell receptor beta chains from a single sample sequenced in a study of T cell responses to AZD1222 COVID-19 vaccine. TCRdb's copy holds only in-frame clones and misses some; the assay was immunoSEQ multiplex PCR. Of nearly 90,000 clones in the sample, roughly 87% are singletons; the top ten hold 5.8%. The sample was peripheral blood, taken on day 0 of AZD1222 vaccination. All receptors come from an adult in good health.

This clone was detected once. The chain links TRBV19 to TRBJ2-3; tentative D call: TRBD2 (5 bases). The CDR3 is 16 amino acids. V was trimmed by 2 bases and J by 4 bases, leaving 16 bases between them. Germline CDR1 and CDR2: LNHDA and SQIVND (reference sequence). The CDR3 DNA sequence: TGTGCCAGTAGTATACGCGGAGAGGGAAGCTCAGATACGCAGTATTTT. Residues: CASSIRGEGSSDTQYF.

The genes are TRBV12-3 or TRBV12-4 and TRBJ1-4, with D possibly being TRBD1 (6 bases). This CDR3 has 13 residues. V lost 7 bases and J 8 bases, leaving 14 bases between the germline ends. CDR3 nucleotides: TGTGCCAGCAAACTCAGGGGATTGGAAAAACTGTTTTTT. As protein: CASKLRGLEKLFF.

The V and J genes are TRBV7-8 and TRBJ2-5; 7 positions agree with TRBD2. CDR3 length: 14 residues. The germline V gene encodes CDR1 SGHVS and CDR2 FQNEAQ. The ends lost 8 bases at V and 5 bases at J; junction bases unmatched: 11. The chain's CDR3 is CASGDYLTPETQYF. CDR3 DNA sequence: TGTGCCAGCGGGGACTACCTCACCCCGGAGACCCAGTACTTC.

The chain recombines TRBV7-2 with TRBJ2-1; tentatively, D is TRBD1 (6 bases). Trimming removed 1 base from V and 9 bases from J, with 19 bases in between. The V gene's germline CDR1 is SGHTA and CDR2 FQGNSA. The CDR3 loop spans 16 amino acids. The CDR3 loop reads CASSLELWGPSSEQFF. In DNA, the CDR3 is TGTGCCAGCAGCTTAGAATTGTGGGGGCCTTCGAGTGAGCAGTTCTTC.

V and J are TRBV5-1 and TRBJ1-1; 7 bases line up with TRBD1. J was trimmed by 5 bases and V by 2 bases; bases with no gene match: 6. Germline-derived CDR1 and CDR2 are SGHRS and YFSETQ. The CDR3 runs 14 residues. This CDR3 reads CASSLAQGVTEAFF. The DNA of the CDR3 is TGCGCCAGCAGCTTAGCCCAGGGGGTTACTGAAGCTTTCTTT.

This clone was counted between two and nine times. J is TRBJ2-2 and V is TRBV27; TRBD2 agrees at 7 bases. The V gene end was trimmed by 7 bases and the J gene end by 3 bases; junction bases not matched to a gene: 5. This CDR3 contains 14 residues. Germline V CDR1 and CDR2: MNHEY, SMNVEV (reference sequence). This CDR3 reads CASKRDYYTGELFF. Written as DNA, the CDR3 is TGTGCCAGCAAACGGGACTATTACACCGGGGAGCTGTTTTTT.

The gene calls are TRBV5-1 and TRBJ1-2; 7 bases agree with TRBD1. Germline V gene lookup returns CDR1 SGHRS and CDR2 YFSETQ. Trimming cost V 0 bases and J 7 bases; bases outside gene matches: 12. CDR3 size: 16 residues. The CDR3 DNA reads as TGCGCCAGCAGCTTGGTCGGGGAGAACAGGGGACGTGGCTACACCTTC. As protein: CASSLVGENRGRGYTF.

The chain combines TRBV6-5 with TRBJ2-1, with a tentative D call TRBD1 (5 bases). The CDR3 extends over 15 amino acids. Germline CDR1 is MNHEY and CDR2 is SVGAGI. V was shortened by 10 bases and J by 6 bases, with 22 bases between the two germline ends. DNA of the CDR3: TGTGCCACCTTTACCCGACAGTGGGGCATCAATGAGCAGTTCTTC. This encodes CATFTRQWGINEQFF.

J is TRBJ1-2 and V is TRBV27; no clear D gene. With 4 bases removed from V and 2 bases from J, the gap between germline ends came to 17 bases. This CDR3 comprises 16 residues. Germline V gene data show CDR1 as MNHEY and CDR2 as SMNVEV (reference sequence). The CDR3 loop reads CASSSTRPTINYGYTF. The CDR3 region has the DNA TGTGCCAGCAGTTCCACACGACCTACCATAAACTATGGCTACACCTTC.

This clone has more than one count but fewer than ten. The CDR3 bases are TGTGCCAGCAGTTCCTCTATTACAGGGGGGACTGAAGCTTTCTTT. Amino acid sequence: CASSSSITGGTEAFF. This chain uses TRBV6-2 or TRBV6-3 with TRBJ1-1, with 8 bases that match TRBD1. The CDR3 runs to 15 residues. Trimming took 4 bases from V and 5 from J; bases not matched to a gene: 9. The germline CDR1 and CDR2 sequences are MNHEY and SVGEGT.

This clone was seen just once. The chain couples TRBV27 to TRBJ1-1; perhaps TRBD1 as D (5 bases). This CDR3 region has 13 residues. Trimming took off 5 bases at V and 3 bases at J, with 10 bases between the two ends. Germline CDR1 MNHEY, CDR2 SMNVEV (reference sequence). The CDR3 protein is CASSGGRDTEAFF. Written as DNA, the CDR3 is TGTGCCAGCAGTGGGGGGAGGGACACTGAAGCTTTCTTT.

V is TRBV3-1 (or the pseudogene TRBV3-2) and J is TRBJ1-6; the D is unclear. This CDR3 is 12 amino acids long. Germline assignment: CDR1 LGHDT and CDR2 YNNKEL (reference sequence). V was shortened by 5 bases and J by 7 bases, with 6 bases between the two germline ends. The CDR3 DNA reads TGTGCCAGCAGCTTCGGGAATTCACCCCTCCACTTT. It yields the protein CASSFGNSPLHF.

The V and J genes are TRBV15 and TRBJ1-5; D not certain. CDR1 and CDR2 (germline): LNHNV, YYDKDF (reference sequence). This CDR3 has 13 residues. V was cut by 6 bases and J by 7 bases, with 13 bases left in between. CDR3 in amino acids: CATRNGGLQPQHF. The CDR3 DNA reads TGTGCCACCAGAAACGGAGGGCTCCAGCCCCAGCATTTT.

The chain uses TRBV7-9 and TRBJ2-1; a possible D gene is TRBD2 (5 bases). With 6 bases removed from V and 4 bases from J, the gap between germline ends came to 13 bases. CDR3 size: 14 residues. Germline assignment: CDR1 SEHNR and CDR2 FQNEAQ (reference sequence). The CDR3 here is CASRVGRKYNEQFF. The CDR3 DNA sequence: TGTGCCAGCAGGGTAGGGAGAAAATACAATGAGCAGTTCTTC.

About this clone itself: This specimen includes other DNA sequences encoding the same CDR3. V is TRBV19 and J is TRBJ1-2, with 9 bases matching TRBD1. This CDR3 region has 15 residues. V lost 9 bases to trimming and J lost 2 bases; unmatched junction nucleotides: 10. CDR1 LNHDA and CDR2 SQIVND come from the germline V gene (reference sequence). Here the CDR3 reads CASNSAGTGNYGYTF. The DNA for the CDR3 is TGTGCCAGCAACTCAGCGGGGACAGGGAACTATGGCTACACCTTC.

The chain links TRBV7-2 to TRBJ2-3, with D unresolved. Trimming removed 1 base from V and 5 bases from J, with 13 bases in between. The length of the CDR3 is 15 residues. CDR1 is SGHTA, CDR2 FQGNSA, per germline. CDR3 loop: CASSLETTGRDTQYF. CDR3 nucleotide sequence: TGTGCCAGCAGCTTAGAAACGACCGGTCGAGATACGCAGTATTTT.

The rearrangement joins TRBV28 to TRBJ1-5; D gene ambiguous. CDR3 length equals 14 residues. Trimming stripped 2 bases from V and 6 bases from J, with 11 bases between. CDR1 is MDHEN and CDR2 is SYDVKM in the germline V gene. Here the CDR3 DNA reads TGTGCCAGCAGTTTAAGTTTGGTGACTCAGCCCCAGCATTTT. This encodes CASSLSLVTQPQHF.

V is TRBV4-2 and J is TRBJ2-5; TRBD2 agrees at 13 bases. Germline V lookup: CDR1 LGHNA, CDR2 YNFKEQ. V gave up 3 bases and J gave up 0 bases; unmatched junction bases: 7. This CDR3 has 18 amino acids. The CDR3 sequence is CASSHTAGTSGNQETQYF. CDR3 nucleotides: TGTGCCAGCAGCCATACTGCCGGGACTAGCGGGAACCAAGAGACCCAGTACTTC.

The chain uses TRBV9 and TRBJ1-4; D perhaps matches TRBD1 (6 bases). Trimming removed 4 bases at V and 4 bases at J, with 14 bases between. The CDR3 is 15 amino acids. Germline V CDR1 and CDR2: SGDLS, YYNGEE. CDR3 nucleotide sequence: TGTGCCAGCAGCAATTACGGGGGCCTTAATGAAAAACTGTTTTTT. This encodes CASSNYGGLNEKLFF.

This clone was picked up one time. The gene calls are TRBV29-1 and TRBJ1-2; D remains unclear. The V gene lost 1 base and the J gene lost 6 bases, with 9 bases spanning the gap. The CDR3 is 12 residues long. Germline V CDR1 and CDR2: SQVTM, ANQGSEA. In DNA form, the CDR3 reads TGCAGCGTTGAAGTCCGGCCAGATGGCTACACCTTC. This sequence encodes CSVEVRPDGYTF.

This chain joins TRBV20-1 and TRBJ2-7; no clear D. Trimming cost V 8 bases and J 3 bases, with 11 bases left between them. CDR3 length: 11 residues. Germline V gives CDR1 DFQATT, CDR2 SNEGSKA (reference sequence). The CDR3 nucleotides are TGCAGTCCATCAGGATTCTACGAGCAGTACTTC. The encoded protein is CSPSGFYEQYF.

This sequence joins TRBV7-9 and TRBJ2-1; D possibly uses TRBD1 or TRBD2 (5 bases each). The CDR3 is 14 amino acids. Germline loops: CDR1 SEHNR, CDR2 FQNEAQ (reference sequence). The V end was cut by 6 bases, the J end by 9 bases, with 18 bases between. Here the CDR3 reads CASRGVQFGVEQFF. CDR3 sequence (DNA): TGTGCCAGCAGGGGGGTGCAATTCGGCGTTGAGCAGTTCTTC.

The chain employs TRBV9 and TRBJ2-7; TRBD2 matches 8 bases. After removal of 3 bases from V and 7 bases from J, the junction contained 9 bases not matched to a gene. The CDR3 is 14 residues long. The germline CDR1 and CDR2 sequences are SGDLS and YYNGEE. The CDR3 region is CASSAQLAAPEQYF. The CDR3 region has the DNA TGTGCCAGCAGCGCCCAACTAGCGGCCCCTGAGCAGTACTTC.

This chain uses TRBV11-2 with TRBJ2-1; D is undetermined. Trimming took 1 base from V and 11 from J, leaving 9 bases between them. The CDR3 is made up of 12 amino acids. CDR1 is SGHAT and CDR2 is FQNNGV in the germline V gene. CDR3 region: CASSLAINQQFF. Here the CDR3 DNA reads TGTGCCAGCAGCTTAGCCATAAACCAGCAGTTCTTC.

The genes are TRBV28 and TRBJ2-7; a possible D gene is TRBD1 (6 bases). Per germline, CDR1 MDHEN and CDR2 SYDVKM. The CDR3 is made up of 14 amino acids. Trimming took 6 bases from V and 3 from J, leaving 15 bases between them. The CDR3 loop is CASSPPTGNYEQYF. CDR3 nucleotides: TGTGCCAGCAGCCCCCCCACAGGGAACTACGAGCAGTACTTC.